The 18 T cell receptor beta chains below were found in one sample sequenced in a study of blood T cell repertoires in COVID-19. Profiling relied on immunoSEQ multiplex PCR, and the TCRdb table lists in-frame clones only, not all of them. The sample lists about 56,000 clones; roughly four fifths were seen once. Sequenced input: peripheral blood. The receptor source for this set is a woman at least 80 years old with acute or convalescent COVID-19.

The sample holds one count of this clone. This chain links TRBV5-1 with TRBJ2-7, with 10 bases fitting TRBD2. Germline CDR1 is SGHRS and CDR2 is YFSETQ. Trimming took 3 bases from V and 1 from J; bases not matched to a gene: 4. The CDR3 is 15 amino acids. The CDR3 loop reads CASSSGLAVSYEQYF. The CDR3 nucleotides are TGCGCCAGCAGCTCAGGACTAGCGGTTTCCTACGAGCAGTACTTC.

The chain carries TRBV12-3 or TRBV12-4 and TRBJ1-1; D uncertain. CDR3 length equals 13 residues. With 4 bases removed from V and 3 bases from J, the gap between germline ends came to 9 bases. This CDR3 reads CASSYRVYTEAFF. CDR3 DNA: TGTGCCAGCAGTTACCGGGTCTACACTGAAGCTTTCTTT.

The J gene is TRBJ2-1, the V gene TRBV10-2, with 9 bases that match TRBD2. The germline gives CDR1 WSHSY, CDR2 SAAADI. Trimming took 2 bases from V and 9 from J; bases not matched to a gene: 5. The CDR3 sequence is 14 residues long. CDR3 nucleotides: TGCGCCAGCAGTGAGGTCGGCGGGGGGGCTGAGCAGTTCTTC. Protein product: CASSEVGGGAEQFF.

The V gene is TRBV10-1, the J gene TRBJ2-3; TRBD2 matches at 8 bases. The germline V gene has CDR1 WNHNN and CDR2 SYGVQD (reference sequence). The CDR3 length is 14 residues. The ends lost 6 bases at V and 6 bases at J; junction bases unmatched: 8. The CDR3 DNA is TGCGCCAGCAGCCCAGCGGGAGTGGCGGATACGCAGTATTTT. It codes for CASSPAGVADTQYF.

This chain uses TRBV5-1 with TRBJ2-2; 10 nucleotides match TRBD2. The CDR3 is 18 residues long. Per germline, CDR1 SGHRS and CDR2 YFSETQ. With 2 bases clipped from V and 0 bases from J, the junction kept 7 bases outside the gene matches. The CDR3 bases are TGCGCCAGCAGCTTTACCGGGACTAGCGCGGCGAACACCGGGGAGCTGTTTTTT. It encodes CASSFTGTSAANTGELFF. Full variable domain (rest looked up from reference TRBV5-1 and TRBJ2-2): KAGVTQTPRYLIKTRGQQVTLSCSPISGHRSVSWYQQTPGQGLQFLFEYFSETQRNKGNFPGRFSGRQFSNSRSEMNVSTLELGDSALYLCASSFTGTSAANTGELFFGEGSRLTVL.

CDR3 sequence reads: CASSSRTSSGAFF. CDR3 DNA: TGTGCCAGCAGTTCCCGGACGTCTAGCGGGGCTTTCTTT. V gene TRBV6-5 combines with J gene TRBJ1-1; D remains ambiguous. The CDR3 extends over 13 amino acids. CDR1 and CDR2 from the germline V gene are MNHEY and SVGAGI. V was clipped by 4 bases and J by 11 bases, with 17 bases between them.

This clone was recorded a few times. The chain combines TRBV4-1 with TRBJ2-1, with 7 bases lining up with TRBD1. V gave up 5 bases and J gave up 7 bases; unmatched junction bases: 2. The CDR3 runs to 12 residues. Germline-derived CDR1 and CDR2 are MGHRA and YSYEKL. The CDR3 is CASSYRGNEQFF. In DNA, the CDR3 is TGCGCCAGCAGCTACAGGGGTAATGAGCAGTTCTTC.

This chain links TRBV2 with TRBJ2-1; the match to TRBD1 covers 7 bases. The V and J ends lost 7 bases and 5 bases, in that order; junction bases with no gene match: 8. The CDR3 has 14 amino acids. Germline-derived CDR1 and CDR2 are SNHLY and FYNNEI. The CDR3 DNA reads as TGTGCCAGCACCCGGGACAGACTACACAATGAGCAGTTCTTC. Encoded protein: CASTRDRLHNEQFF.

This CDR3 reads CASSADYEQYF. The CDR3 bases are TGTGCCAGCAGTGCAGACTACGAGCAGTACTTC. The gene calls are TRBV2 and TRBJ2-7; D unresolved. Germline V CDR1 and CDR2: SNHLY, FYNNEI. V gave up 4 bases and J gave up 3 bases, with 4 bases separating them. The CDR3 runs 11 residues.

The V gene is TRBV7-3, the J gene TRBJ2-3; D call uncertain. Germline CDR1 reads SGHTA; CDR2 reads FQGTGA. V was pared by 5 bases and J by 0 bases, with 9 bases between. This CDR3 contains 14 residues. CDR3 nucleotides: TGTGCCAGCAGCGCTGACTCGAGCACAGATACGCAGTATTTT. Translated: CASSADSSTDTQYF.

The V gene is TRBV27, the J gene TRBJ2-7; the match to TRBD1 covers 7 bases. The CDR3 covers 14 residues. Trimming cost V 6 bases and J 2 bases; bases outside gene matches: 7. Germline CDR1 is MNHEY and CDR2 is SMNVEV (reference sequence). CDR3 region: CASSKGTDTYEQYF. As DNA, the CDR3 is TGTGCCAGCAGCAAGGGGACAGATACCTACGAGCAGTACTTC.

The rearrangement uses TRBV24-1 and TRBJ1-1; 7 bases align to TRBD1. The germline CDR1 and CDR2 sequences are KGHDR and SFDVKD. The junction had 4 bases not matched to a gene; V was cut back by 4 bases and J by 3 bases. The CDR3 has 14 residues. The CDR3 nucleotides are TGTGCCACCAGTGACCGGACAGGTCACACTGAAGCTTTCTTT. This encodes CATSDRTGHTEAFF.

The chain uses TRBV19 and TRBJ2-1; D not resolved. Germline-derived CDR1 and CDR2 are LNHDA and SQIVND (reference sequence). The CDR3 runs to 14 residues. The V gene lost 5 bases and the J gene lost 5 bases, with 13 bases spanning the gap. The CDR3 coding sequence is TGTGCCAGTAGTCCCCTAGATTTCGACAATGAGCAGTTCTTC. Its translation: CASSPLDFDNEQFF.

The chain links TRBV11-2 to TRBJ2-2; 8 nucleotides line up with TRBD2. This CDR3 is 14 amino acids long. Germline V CDR1 and CDR2: SGHAT, FQNNGV. V lost 5 bases, J lost 6 bases, and 5 bases stayed unmatched. The CDR3: CASSRQGLAGELFF. CDR3 DNA: TGTGCCAGCAGCCGGCAGGGACTAGCCGGGGAGCTGTTTTTT.

The chain links TRBV5-1 to TRBJ1-1, with D perhaps TRBD1 (5 bases). Per the germline V gene, CDR1 is SGHRS and CDR2 is YFSETQ. The ends were cut back, 0 bases at V and 4 bases at J, with 7 bases in the middle. CDR3 length: 13 amino acids. Here the CDR3 reads CASSLGGGTEAFF. The CDR3 bases are TGCGCCAGCAGCTTGGGGGGCGGCACTGAAGCTTTCTTT.

This clone came up once. The chain has TRBV2 and TRBJ2-3; 13 bases agree with TRBD2. Germline trimming cut 7 bases from V and 5 bases from J; bases unmatched to any gene: 6. The length of the CDR3 is 15 residues. Germline CDR1 reads SNHLY; CDR2 reads FYNNEI. The CDR3 here is CASKTSGGPEDTQYF. CDR3 DNA sequence: TGTGCCAGCAAGACTAGCGGGGGGCCAGAAGATACGCAGTATTTT.

The chain joins TRBV6-4 to TRBJ2-2; 10 positions match TRBD2. The CDR3 length is 16 residues. The V gene end was trimmed by 6 bases and the J gene end by 6 bases; junction bases not matched to a gene: 10. Germline V gene data show CDR1 as MRHNA and CDR2 as SNTAGT. In DNA form, the CDR3 reads TGTGCCAGCAGCCTCGCTAGCGGGAGTAATTCCGGGGAGCTGTTTTTT. Amino acid sequence: CASSLASGSNSGELFF.

The CDR3 is CTSSHDLAGGQETQYF. The DNA for the CDR3 is TGCACCAGCAGCCACGATTTAGCGGGGGGACAAGAGACCCAGTACTTC. This chain joins TRBV1 and TRBJ2-5; no check of the table's D call, TRBD2, against the DNA was made. TRBV1 constitutes a pseudogene. CDR3 length: 16 amino acids.